This is a list of T cell receptor beta chains from one sample in a study of blood T cells in healthy people across ages. Each CDR3 protein is one row after TCRdb ran MiXCR on the 5' RACE reads. The sample shows 1.5 million to 2 million distinct CDR3 sequences, about 31% of them seen only once. Source material: blood. The receptors stem from a woman in her twenties or thirties in good health. Each CDR3 is given with its conserved first and last residue. A D gene is named only where the DNA matches it firmly. Not all rows give a size; the values are once, few, many and, for expanded clones, a class.

>TRBD1|.|TRBV9|TRBJ1-1
CASSAGTGGGEAFF
TGTGCCAGCAGCGCAGGGACAGGGGGAGGTGAAGCTTTCTTT
>TRBD2|.|TRBV7-9|TRBJ2-3
CACTPGGADTQYF
TGTGCCTGCACCCCCGGGGGGGCAGATACGCAGTATTTT
>.|few|TRBV27|TRBJ2-3
CASSLLGFGQGGDTQYF
TGTGCCAGCAGTTTATTAGGGTTCGGGCAAGGAGGAGATACGCAGTATTTT
>.|.|TRBV6-1|TRBJ2-3
CASSHGTSLYTDTQYF
TGTGCCAGCAGCCATGGAACTAGCCTCTACACAGATACGCAGTATTTT
>.|.|TRBV7-9|TRBJ1-2
CASSLAQTYGYTF
TGTGCCAGCAGCTTAGCACAGACCTATGGCTACACCTTC
>.|few|TRBV15|TRBJ2-7
CATSTLRFYEQYF
TGTGCCACCAGCACATTGAGGTTTTACGAGCAGTACTTC
>TRBD2|many|TRBV20-1|TRBJ2-3
CSAMPIAGAADTQYF
TGCAGTGCTATGCCAATAGCGGGAGCGGCAGATACGCAGTATTTT
>.|few|TRBV5-1|TRBJ2-1
CASTTEGNEQFF
TGCGCCAGCACTACCGAGGGGAATGAGCAGTTCTTC
>.|many|TRBV20-1|TRBJ2-5
CSAPSSGFAETQYF
TGCAGTGCCCCCAGCTCCGGGTTCGCGGAGACCCAGTACTTC
>.|many|TRBV5-5|TRBJ2-3
CASSLLGVSTDTQYF
TGTGCCAGCAGCTTGTTAGGGGTCAGCACAGATACGCAGTATTTT
>.|.|TRBV12-5|TRBJ2-1
CASALDSNEQFF
TGTGCTAGTGCCCTTGACAGCAATGAGCAGTTCTTC
>.|.|TRBV12-3/TRBV12-4|TRBJ2-2
CASSPDGRTGELFF
TGTGCCAGCAGTCCAGATGGACGCACCGGGGAGCTGTTTTTT
>.|.|TRBV12-5|TRBJ2-3
CASGNQNGGTQYF
TGTGCTAGTGGGAATCAAAACGGAGGGACGCAGTATTTT
>.|.|TRBV9|TRBJ2-5
CASSVALGVRETQYF
TGTGCCAGCAGCGTAGCATTGGGGGTTAGAGAGACCCAGTACTTC
>.|.|TRBV6-2/TRBV6-3|TRBJ2-7
CASSQPPDQYEQYF
TGTGCCAGCAGCCAACCCCCGGACCAGTACGAGCAGTACTTC
>.|few|TRBV10-3|TRBJ1-6
CAISDGASYNSPLHF
TGTGCCATCAGTGACGGGGCTTCGTATAATTCACCCCTCCACTTT
>TRBD2|few|TRBV7-3|TRBJ2-5
CASSQRLAGEEQYF
TGTGCCAGCAGCCAGAGACTAGCGGGAGAAGAGCAGTACTTC
>TRBD1|.|TRBV5-5|TRBJ1-4
CACSGTGEEKLFF
TGTGCCTGCTCCGGGACAGGGGAAGAAAAACTGTTTTTT
>.|.|TRBV4-1|TRBJ1-2
CASSRGGRDGYTF
TGCGCCAGCAGTCGGGGGGGAAGGGACGGCTACACCTTC
>.|few|TRBV5-6|TRBJ1-6
CASSLTPGASVSPLHF
TGTGCCAGCAGCTTGACTCCAGGCGCATCGGTTTCACCCCTCCACTTT
>.|few|TRBV6-1|TRBJ2-2
CATPRVVAANTGELFF
TGTGCCACCCCACGCGTAGTAGCGGCCAACACCGGGGAGCTGTTTTTT
>.|.|TRBV7-6|TRBJ2-7
CASSSSDSLGSEQYF
TGTGCCAGCAGCTCCTCCGATTCTCTTGGGAGCGAGCAGTACTTC
>.|few|TRBV4-1|TRBJ1-2
CASSQPLRGHGYGYTF
TGCGCCAGCAGCCAACCACTCCGGGGACACGGCTATGGCTACACCTTC
>.|many|TRBV9|TRBJ2-7
CASSPYPTESYEQYF
TGTGCCAGCAGCCCTTACCCGACAGAATCCTACGAGCAGTACTTC
>TRBD2|once|TRBV4-1|TRBJ2-1
CASSPATAGGYNEQFF
TGCGCCAGCAGCCCAGCAACAGCGGGGGGTTACAATGAGCAGTTCTTC
>.|.|TRBV18|TRBJ2-5
CASSPSVEETQYF
TGTGCCAGCTCACCGAGTGTTGAGGAGACCCAGTACTTC
>TRBD1|.|TRBV7-6|TRBJ2-5
CASSTGTGSQETQYF
TGTGCCAGCAGCACCGGGACAGGGAGCCAAGAGACCCAGTACTTC
>TRBD1|few|TRBV20-1|TRBJ1-1
CSAHHGTGVGSEAFF
TGCAGTGCCCACCACGGGACAGGTGTAGGGTCTGAAGCTTTCTTT
>TRBD2|.|TRBV11-2|TRBJ2-1
CASTPLAGVSLDEQFF
TGTGCCAGCACCCCACTAGCGGGAGTATCATTGGATGAGCAGTTCTTC
>TRBD2|many|TRBV5-1|TRBJ2-5
CASSASGTGETQYF
TGCGCCAGCAGCGCCAGCGGGACCGGAGAGACCCAGTACTTC
>.|many|TRBV3-1|TRBJ1-1
CASSQDRGTEAFF
TGTGCCAGCAGCCAAGACAGGGGCACTGAAGCTTTCTTT
>.|.|TRBV3-1|TRBJ1-2
CASSRAGQNGYTF
TGTGCCAGCAGCCGGGCAGGGCAGAATGGCTACACCTTC
>.|.|TRBV29-1|TRBJ2-5
CSGGPARGDQYF
TGCAGCGGTGGGCCAGCCCGAGGGGACCAGTACTTC
>.|.|TRBV6-5|TRBJ1-2
CASSPLIKGSHYGYTF
TGTGCCAGCAGTCCCCTCATAAAGGGTTCGCACTATGGCTACACCTTC
>.|.|TRBV6-1|TRBJ2-5
CASSEGTAGQTQYF
TGTGCCAGCAGTGAAGGTACTGCGGGACAGACCCAGTACTTC
>.|many|TRBV6-5|TRBJ1-2
CASSLTRSSVYGYTF
TGTGCCAGCAGCCTTACCCGCAGCTCCGTCTATGGCTACACCTTC
>.|.|TRBV7-9|TRBJ2-7
CASSLVGQGPPEQYF
TGTGCCAGCAGCTTAGTAGGGCAGGGCCCTCCTGAGCAGTACTTC
>.|.|TRBV25-1|TRBJ2-6
CASSPTRAGASSGANVLTF
TGTGCCAGCAGCCCCACCCGCGCCGGGGCAAGCTCTGGGGCCAACGTCCTGACTTTC
>.|few|TRBV18|TRBJ2-6
CASSPRAGRHSGANVLTF
TGTGCCAGCTCACCCCGGGCAGGCCGACACTCTGGGGCCAACGTCCTGACTTTC
>.|.|TRBV4-1|TRBJ2-7
CASSQDRVERGYEQYF
TGCGCCAGCAGCCAAGATCGGGTCGAGAGGGGCTACGAGCAGTACTTC
>.|few|TRBV7-9|TRBJ2-7
CASSRGRGTYEQYF
TGTGCCAGCAGCCGGGGGCGGGGAACCTACGAGCAGTACTTC
>TRBD2|many|TRBV3-1|TRBJ2-5
CASSQASGYSAQYF
TGTGCCAGCAGCCAAGCTAGCGGTTATTCGGCCCAGTACTTC
>.|once|TRBV19|TRBJ1-6
CASSPEYSPLHF
TGTGCCAGTAGCCCAGAGTATTCACCCCTCCACTTT
>.|.|TRBV6-4|TRBJ2-3
CASSETGSHTDTQYF
TGTGCCAGCAGTGAGACCGGGTCCCACACAGATACGCAGTATTTT
>TRBD1|.|TRBV10-3|TRBJ1-2
CAISFGTGGYTF
TGTGCCATCAGTTTTGGGACAGGAGGCTACACCTTC